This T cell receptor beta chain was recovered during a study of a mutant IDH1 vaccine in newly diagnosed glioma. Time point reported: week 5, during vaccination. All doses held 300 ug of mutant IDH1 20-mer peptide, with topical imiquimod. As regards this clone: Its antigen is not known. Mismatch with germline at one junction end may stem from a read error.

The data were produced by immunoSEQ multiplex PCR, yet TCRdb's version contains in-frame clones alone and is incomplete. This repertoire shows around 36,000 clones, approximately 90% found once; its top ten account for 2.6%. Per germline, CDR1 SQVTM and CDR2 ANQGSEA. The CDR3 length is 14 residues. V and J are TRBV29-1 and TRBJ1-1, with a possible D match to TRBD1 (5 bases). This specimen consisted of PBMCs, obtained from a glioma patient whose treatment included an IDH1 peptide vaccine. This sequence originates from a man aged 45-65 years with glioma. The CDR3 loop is CSDEIEGMNTEAFF. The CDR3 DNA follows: TGCAGCGATGAAATCGAGGGGATGAACACTGAAGCTTTCTTT.